Given below is one T cell receptor beta chain in context. This entry is derived from a study of tumor-infiltrating lymphocytes in localized non-small cell lung cancer. The CDR3 length is 16 residues. Trimming left V 4 bases short and J 2 bases short, with 17 bases between. Germline V gives CDR1 ENHRY, CDR2 SYGVKD. The assay was immunoSEQ multiplex PCR, and TCRdb's table has in-frame clones only and misses some. Of about 8,900 clones listed, around 62% are singletons. The origin of this receptor is a human donor with non-small cell lung cancer. The gene calls are TRBV10-3 and TRBJ2-5; D is perhaps TRBD1 (6 bases). Sequencing input: uninvolved lung tissue not adjacent to the tumor. As DNA, the CDR3 is TGTGCCATCAGTGGCCGGGACAAGCCACAGCAAGAGACCCAGTACTTC. Protein: CAISGRDKPQQETQYF.